This T cell receptor (beta chain) was retrieved from a study of blood T cells in healthy people across ages. The table lists this clonotype with many counts. It was with a sample-barcoded 5' primer and a J-beta primer mix that a second PCR of about 6 to 11 cycles was run. Via MiXCR, TCRdb re-called the 5' RACE reads, giving one row per CDR3 protein. The sample carries about 690,000 distinct CDR3 sequences, around 41% recorded once. The CDR3 runs 13 residues. The J segment lost 4 bases and the V segment lost 7 bases, leaving 9 bases of the junction unmatched. Germline values: CDR1 DFQATT, CDR2 SNEGSKA (reference sequence). Aged roughly 6 to 90, donors were systemically healthy Caucasians from Russia.

This rearrangement joins TRBV20-1 to TRBJ2-5, with TRBD2 identical over 7 bases. This TCR was sampled from a man older than 75 in good health. Sequencing was performed on blood. Here the CDR3 DNA reads TGCAGTGAACGGGCGGGAGTCAGAGAGACCCAGTACTTC. Protein product: CSERAGVRETQYF.